This T cell receptor (beta chain) is from a study of early T cells in non-severe SARS-CoV-2 infection (dated by TCRdb to the early 2020s). Broadly, across the study: Because TCR sequencing was done on bulk RNA from unsorted whole blood, the alpha and beta chains could not be paired.

CDR1 LGHNA and CDR2 YNFKEQ were looked up in the germline V gene. V is pared back by 4 bases and J by 4 bases, with 10 bases lying between the germline termini. The CDR3 starts with the cysteine, ends with the phenylalanine, and has 13 residues. Of all the DNA, just the CDR3 is kept, 39 bases in frame from base 1. General findings and caveats noted by the study authors: VDJdb matching was skewed toward anti-spike CD8 responses and likely underestimated virus-specific expansions by missing private and CD4 specificities.

This clonotype showed up just a few times. This clone's antigen is unknown. Base quality data are lacking; no much larger clone is found one base away. Libraries were built with 5' RACE. The run used a NextSeq 500. To correct for sequencing error and PCR bias, the TCR library protocol tagged individual cDNA molecules with unique molecular identifiers. TCR alpha and beta chains were both sequenced, and the abundances of alpha and beta sequences in each sample were closely correlated with each other. In the paper's pipeline: Decombinator V4 was used to perform V gene, J gene and CDR3 annotation of TCR sequences. TCRs were defined as expanded if a significant change between any two time points was detected under a Poisson model with p below 0.0001. TCR abundances were normalised to the total number of TCRs sequenced per sample and expressed as counts per million. TRAV1-2 paired with TRAJ12, TRAJ20 or TRAJ33 defined MAIT TCRs, while TRAV10 paired with TRAJ18 defined iNKT TCRs. VDJdb, accessed 1 November 2021, was searched for CMV, EBV and SARS-CoV-2 annotated TCRs, with TCRs annotated for multiple antigens excluded. The public sequencing data were trimmed at Q25 with fastp and processed into clonotypes with MiXCR by TCRdb, which kept only in-frame beta chains. Here each entry gathers all rows of one CDR3 protein and keeps the most common genes and DNA. The V and J calls here are based on TCRdb, not the publication. In this sample the table shows about 64,000 distinct CDR3 sequences, about an eighth of which occur a single time. The ten top clones hold around 4.3% of the sample.

This was a case-control study nested in a cohort of healthcare workers in London, UK, who had nasopharyngeal swab PCR tests and blood samples taken every week. Healthcare workers were recruited during the week of the UK lockdown, between 23 and 31 March 2020, and followed weekly for up to about 16 weeks. The TCR comes from an adult who was a healthcare worker with PCR-confirmed SARS-CoV-2 infection or an uninfected control (not recorded which). This receptor chain uses TRBV4-2 and TRBJ1-1; TRBD1 is possibly the D segment (6 matching bases). Sequenced sample: whole blood. The CDR3 reads CASSPGQFTEAFF. The DNA reads TGTGCCAGCAGCCCCGGACAGTTCACTGAAGCTTTCTTT.